Listed here are 18 T cell receptor beta chains from one sample, sequenced in a study of CD8+CD57+ T cells in acquired aplastic anemia. TCR beta VDJ and CDR3 profiles were obtained from a genomic DNA template. One entry per CDR3 protein results from TCRdb running MiXCR on the reads. The sample records roughly 420,000 distinct CDR3 sequences, 65% to 75% being singletons. The sample consisted of sorted CD4+, CD8+, or CD8+CD57+ T cells (not recorded which) from PBMCs. The receptors originated from a human donor in good health, serving as a control.

With regard to this clonotype: In this CDR3 the conserved last residue, phenylalanine or tryptophan, is missing, so a read error is likely. The chain recombines TRBV7-6 with TRBJ2-5; perhaps TRBD1 as D (6 bases). Trimming left V 1 base short and J 3 bases short, with 9 bases between. The V gene's germline CDR1 is SGHVS and CDR2 FNYEAQ. The CDR3 is 14 amino acids. The CDR3 sequence is CASSLVRTEETQYS. CDR3 bases: TGTGCCAGCAGCTTAGTCAGGACAGAAGAGACCCAGTACTCC.

Of note for this clonotype: The conserved phenylalanine or tryptophan is not found at the CDR3 terminus, so this likely reflects a read error. The DNA is omitted, as the CDR3 cannot be located on it reliably, and the CDR3 follows TCRdb's listing. The CDR3 is CASSSGLAGGQET. The chain is built from TRBV7-2 and TRBJ1-2. CDR1 is SGHTA and CDR2 is FQGNSA in the germline V gene. The length of the CDR3 is 13 amino acids, counting both ends.

About this clonotype: The junction and the germline gene differ at one end; a read error may be behind it. This chain connects TRBV20-1 to TRBJ1-2; D is undetermined. CDR1 and CDR2 from the germline V gene are DFQATT and SNEGSKA (reference sequence). The CDR3 is 11 residues long. Here the CDR3 DNA reads TGCAGTGCTAGAGATCGGTTGGGCTACGCCTTC. Its translation is CSARDRLGYAF.

The genes are TRBV7-3 and TRBJ1-1; D uncertain. This CDR3 has 14 amino acids. Germline V gives CDR1 SGHTA, CDR2 FQGTGA. The V gene lost 2 bases and the J gene lost 1 base, with 8 bases spanning the gap. The CDR3 here is CASSLGRQNTEAFF. The CDR3, as DNA: TGTGCCAGCAGCTTAGGACGCCAGAACACTGAAGCTTTCTTT.

A word on this clonotype: The conserved phenylalanine or tryptophan is not found at the CDR3 terminus, so this likely reflects a read error. The chain has TRBV10-3 and TRBJ1-6; no clear D gene. The CDR3 runs to 12 residues. Germline loops: CDR1 ENHRY, CDR2 SYGVKD. This CDR3 reads CAIRGYNSPLHC. For the CDR3, the DNA is TGTGCCATCAGGGGCTATAATTCGCCCCTCCACTGT.

Of note for this clonotype: The junction shows a germline mismatch at one end, possibly a read error. The gene calls are TRBV6-5 and TRBJ2-2; D is unresolved. The CDR3 extends over 14 amino acids. The germline V gene encodes CDR1 MNHEY and CDR2 SVGAGI. This CDR3 reads CATSDSPRTGELFF. In DNA, the CDR3 is TGTGCCACCAGTGATTCCCCCCGAACCGGGGAGCTGTTTTTT.

As to this clonotype: The conserved final phenylalanine or tryptophan is absent from the CDR3, which likely points to a read error. Because the CDR3's place on the DNA is in doubt, the DNA is left out and the CDR3 is given as listed by TCRdb. The chain employs TRBV7-2 and TRBJ1-1; the DNA was not compared with TRBD1, the D call given in the table. From germline, CDR1 is SGHTA and CDR2 FQGNSA. The CDR3 extends over 13 residues, inclusive of both ends. CDR3 region: CASSHRQESNHPL.

CDR3 sequence: CASSLWERSTDTQYF. CDR3 coding DNA: TGTGCCAGCAGCTTGTGGGAAAGAAGCACAGATACGCAGTATTTT. The chain carries TRBV7-2 and TRBJ2-3, with D unclear. Per the germline V gene, CDR1 is SGHTA and CDR2 is FQGNSA. V lost 3 bases, J lost 0 bases, and 10 bases lay in between. This CDR3 comprises 15 residues.

V and J are TRBV9 and TRBJ2-7, with 9 bases identical to TRBD1. The CDR3 is 16 residues long. J lost 1 base, V lost 4 bases, and 9 bases had no gene match. Germline V gene lookup returns CDR1 SGDLS and CDR2 YYNGEE. CDR3 in DNA: TGTGCCAGCAGCACAGAGGGGACAGGGCTTTCCTACGAGCAGTACTTC. It translates to CASSTEGTGLSYEQYF.

The chain has TRBV15 and TRBJ2-7; D is ambiguous. The CDR3 loop spans 13 amino acids. V was clipped by 0 bases and J by 1 base, with 4 bases between them. The V gene's germline CDR1 is LNHNV and CDR2 YYDKDF (reference sequence). The CDR3 here is CATSREGSYEQYF. The CDR3 bases are TGTGCCACCAGCAGAGAGGGGTCCTACGAGCAGTACTTC.

This clonotype showed up just a few times. The V call is TRBV6-2 or TRBV6-3, the J call TRBJ2-6; 12 bases are a match to TRBD1. The germline CDR1 and CDR2 sequences are MNHEY and SVGEGT. This CDR3 has 21 amino acids. The V gene end was trimmed by 6 bases and the J gene end by 1 base; junction bases not matched to a gene: 16. The CDR3 region is CASRKPPGQGASSSGANVLTF. The CDR3 DNA follows: TGTGCCAGCAGGAAACCACCGGGACAGGGGGCCTCATCGTCTGGGGCCAACGTCCTGACTTTC.

V gene TRBV10-3 combines with J gene TRBJ1-2; D not resolved. Germline V CDR1 and CDR2: ENHRY, SYGVKD. V was pared by 4 bases and J by 7 bases, with 19 bases between. This CDR3 is 15 amino acids long. In DNA form, the CDR3 reads TGTGCCATCAGTGCGATCGACCCAAATCCAAGTGGCTACACCTTC. Amino acid sequence: CAISAIDPNPSGYTF.

The chain uses TRBV7-6 and TRBJ2-5; no reliable D call. The end of the DNA fits TRBJ2-1 better, so the J call may be wrong. Germline CDR1 is SGHVS and CDR2 is FNYEAQ. CDR3 length: 12 residues. The chain's CDR3 is CASSLEGYEQFF. CDR3 in DNA: TGTGCCAGCAGCTTAGAGGGCTATGAGCAGTTCTTC.

The chain combines TRBV19 with TRBJ2-7, with TRBD1 matching over 11 bases. Germline V gives CDR1 LNHDA, CDR2 SQIVND (reference sequence). The trim removed 5 bases at V and 7 bases at J, leaving 7 bases unmatched. CDR3 size: 14 residues. CDR3 loop: CASSQDRGRTEQYF. The DNA of the CDR3 is TGTGCCAGTAGTCAGGACAGGGGGCGCACTGAGCAGTACTTC.

This clonotype was seen ten or more times. The genes are TRBV7-9 and TRBJ1-2; 11 positions match TRBD1. CDR3 length equals 14 residues. CDR1 and CDR2 from the germline V gene are SEHNR and FQNEAQ (reference sequence). Trimming took 6 bases from V and 3 from J; bases not matched to a gene: 3. CDR3 DNA: TGTGCCAGCAGTCCGGGACAGGGGGACTATGGCTACACCTTC. It translates to CASSPGQGDYGYTF.

J is TRBJ2-5 and V is TRBV20-1; 10 nucleotides agree with TRBD2. Per germline, CDR1 DFQATT and CDR2 SNEGSKA (reference sequence). The CDR3 runs to 16 residues. V dropped 3 bases and J dropped 0; count of bases not matched to a gene: 7. The chain's CDR3 is CSASQPSGGHQETQYF. The CDR3 DNA reads TGCAGTGCTAGTCAGCCTAGCGGGGGTCACCAAGAGACCCAGTACTTC.

This clonotype was observed a handful of times. Relative to the germline gene, one junction end is altered; a read error may explain this. For the CDR3, the DNA is TGCGCCAGCATTGTCGAAGTTGGGAACACTGAGGAGTTCTTC. It encodes CASIVEVGNTEEFF. The V gene is TRBV10-2, the J gene TRBJ2-1; D remains ambiguous. The germline V gene has CDR1 WSHSY and CDR2 SAAADI. The CDR3 consists of 14 residues.

The chain links TRBV15 to TRBJ2-1; no definite D call. The CDR3 has 13 amino acids. Germline V gene data show CDR1 as LNHNV and CDR2 as YYDKDF (reference sequence). Trimming took 1 base from V and 11 from J, leaving 12 bases between them. The CDR3 reads CATSRGEVAQQFF. The CDR3, as DNA: TGTGCCACCAGCAGAGGTGAAGTGGCCCAGCAGTTCTTC.